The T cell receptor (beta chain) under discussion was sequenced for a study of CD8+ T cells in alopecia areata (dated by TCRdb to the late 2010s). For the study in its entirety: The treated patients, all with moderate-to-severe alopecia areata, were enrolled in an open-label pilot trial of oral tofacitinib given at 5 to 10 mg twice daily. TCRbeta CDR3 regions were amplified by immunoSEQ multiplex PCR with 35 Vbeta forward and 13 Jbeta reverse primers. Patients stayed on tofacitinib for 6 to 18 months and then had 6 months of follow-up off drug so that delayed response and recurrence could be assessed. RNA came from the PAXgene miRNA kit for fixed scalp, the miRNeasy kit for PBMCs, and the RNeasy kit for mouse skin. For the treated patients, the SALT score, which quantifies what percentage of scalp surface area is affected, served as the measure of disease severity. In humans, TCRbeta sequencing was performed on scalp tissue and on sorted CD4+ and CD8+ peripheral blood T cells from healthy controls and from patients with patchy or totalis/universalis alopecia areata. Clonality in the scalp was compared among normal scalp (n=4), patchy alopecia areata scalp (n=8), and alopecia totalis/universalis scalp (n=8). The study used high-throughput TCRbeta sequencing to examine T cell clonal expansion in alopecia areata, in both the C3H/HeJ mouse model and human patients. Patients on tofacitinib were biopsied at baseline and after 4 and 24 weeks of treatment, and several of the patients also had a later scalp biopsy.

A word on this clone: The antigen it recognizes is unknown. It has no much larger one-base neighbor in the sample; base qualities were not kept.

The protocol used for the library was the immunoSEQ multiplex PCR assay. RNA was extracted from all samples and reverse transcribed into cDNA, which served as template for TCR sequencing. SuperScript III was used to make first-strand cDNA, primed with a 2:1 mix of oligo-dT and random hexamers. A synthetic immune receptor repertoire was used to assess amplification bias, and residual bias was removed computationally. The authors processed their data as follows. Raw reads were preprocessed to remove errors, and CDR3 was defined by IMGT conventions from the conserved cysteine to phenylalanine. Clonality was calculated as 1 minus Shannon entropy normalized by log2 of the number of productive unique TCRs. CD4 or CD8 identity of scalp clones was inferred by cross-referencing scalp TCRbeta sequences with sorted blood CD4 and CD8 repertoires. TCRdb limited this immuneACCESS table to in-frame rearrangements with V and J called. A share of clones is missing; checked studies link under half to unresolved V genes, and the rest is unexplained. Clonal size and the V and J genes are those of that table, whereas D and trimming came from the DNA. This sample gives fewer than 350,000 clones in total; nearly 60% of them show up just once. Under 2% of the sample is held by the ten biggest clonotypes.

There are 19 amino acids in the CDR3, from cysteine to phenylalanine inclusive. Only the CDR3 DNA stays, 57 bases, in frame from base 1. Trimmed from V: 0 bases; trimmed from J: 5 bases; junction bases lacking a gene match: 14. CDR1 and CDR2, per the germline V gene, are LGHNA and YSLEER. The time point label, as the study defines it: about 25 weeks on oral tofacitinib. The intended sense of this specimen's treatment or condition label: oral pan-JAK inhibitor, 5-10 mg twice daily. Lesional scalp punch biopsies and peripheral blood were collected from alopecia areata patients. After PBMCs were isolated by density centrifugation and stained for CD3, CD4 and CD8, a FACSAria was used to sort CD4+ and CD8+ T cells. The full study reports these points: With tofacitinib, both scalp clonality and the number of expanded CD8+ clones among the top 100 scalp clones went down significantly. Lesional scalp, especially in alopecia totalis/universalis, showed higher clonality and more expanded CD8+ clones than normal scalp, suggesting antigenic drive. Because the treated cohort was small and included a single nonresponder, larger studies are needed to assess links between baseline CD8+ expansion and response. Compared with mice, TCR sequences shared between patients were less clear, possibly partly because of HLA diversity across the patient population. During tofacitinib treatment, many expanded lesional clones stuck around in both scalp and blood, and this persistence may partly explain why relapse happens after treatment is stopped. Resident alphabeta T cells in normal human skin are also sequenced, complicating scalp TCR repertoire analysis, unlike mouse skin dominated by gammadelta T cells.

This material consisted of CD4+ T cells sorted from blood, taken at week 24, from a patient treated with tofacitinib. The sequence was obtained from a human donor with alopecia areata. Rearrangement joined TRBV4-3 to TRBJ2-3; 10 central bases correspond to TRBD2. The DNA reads TGCGCCAGCAGCCAAGATGTGAGCGGCCTAGCGGGAGTGATAGATACGCAGTATTTT. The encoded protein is CASSQDVSGLAGVIDTQYF.